Reported below is one T cell receptor (beta chain). This entry comes from a study of blood T cell repertoires in COVID-19. About the study: From T cells, B-cell-depleted T cells, or PBMCs came the material, which was cDNA or gDNA.

The CDR3 extends over 17 amino acids. Trimming cost V 0 bases and J 4 bases, with 17 bases left between them. The germline gives CDR1 MNHNS, CDR2 SASEGT. Under the authors' procedure: Researchers report that nucleated cell counts were estimated from reference gene primer amplification. Produced via immunoSEQ multiplex PCR; TCRdb's table is partial and in-frame only. The DNA was the basis for D and trimming; V, J and clone size are from that table. The sample includes some 340,000 clones, around four fifths of them seen just once. The sequence was obtained from a man aged 25 to 45 with active or convalescent COVID-19. The sample comprised peripheral blood. The chain recombines TRBV6-1 with TRBJ2-3, with D unclear. The CDR3 sequence is CASSEAQWLVMADTQYF. The DNA for the CDR3 is TGTGCCAGCAGTGAAGCGCAGTGGCTAGTCATGGCAGATACGCAGTATTTT.